The 22 T cell receptor beta chains below were found in one sample sequenced in a study of T cells in Graves' hyperthyroidism and ophthalmopathy. RNA transcripts served as the template for amplifying TCR beta CDR3 regions. In the first-round RT-PCR of the TCR CDR3, the HTBI primer set was used. TCRdb itself ran the multiplex PCR reads through MiXCR, one entry per CDR3 protein. The table includes approximately 400,000 distinct CDR3 sequences, over 11% detected once. Sample: blood. These receptors were collected from a man aged 50-59 years with Graves' ophthalmopathy.

This clonotype occurred many times. The chain links TRBV20-1 to TRBJ2-7; TRBD2 agrees at 10 bases. The germline CDR1 and CDR2 sequences are DFQATT and SNEGSKA (reference sequence). The CDR3 runs to 13 residues. The V gene end was trimmed by 7 bases and the J gene end by 2 bases; junction bases not matched to a gene: 5. CDR3 sequence reads: CSGEAGGAYEQYF. CDR3 in DNA: TGCAGTGGTGAAGCGGGAGGGGCCTACGAGCAGTACTTC.

This clonotype was recorded a few times. The chain couples TRBV20-1 to TRBJ2-3; possible D gene TRBD2, 6 bases. The V end was cut by 6 bases, the J end by 0 bases, with 10 bases between. CDR1 DFQATT and CDR2 SNEGSKA come from the germline V gene (reference sequence). CDR3 length: 13 residues. The CDR3: CSARLGSTDTQYF. The CDR3 DNA is TGCAGTGCCCGACTAGGGAGCACAGATACGCAGTATTTT.

About this clonotype: Given a much more abundant clone one base away, this may be a read error. This sequence joins TRBV2 and TRBJ1-1; tentatively, D is TRBD1 (5 bases). Trimming removed 7 bases from V and 1 base from J, with 10 bases in between. The CDR3 contains 13 residues. Germline V gives CDR1 SNHLY, CDR2 FYNNEI. The CDR3 DNA reads as TGTGCCAGCAAAGGGGACTCGAACACTGAAGCTTTCTTT. It is translated as CASKGDSNTEAFF. The variable domain in full, with the rest retrieved from reference TRBV2 and TRBJ1-1, is EPEVTQTPSHQVTQMGQEVILRCVPISNHLYFYWYRQILGQKVEFLVSFYNNEISEKSEIFDDQFSVERPDGSNFTLKIRSTKLEDSAMYFCASKGDSNTEAFFGQGTRLTVV.

Ten or more counts support this clonotype. The J gene is TRBJ2-7, the V gene TRBV20-1; no definite D call. In germline, CDR1 is DFQATT, CDR2 SNEGSKA (reference sequence). V lost 2 bases and J 3 bases, leaving 5 bases between the germline ends. This CDR3 is 11 amino acids long. The CDR3, as DNA: TGCAGTGCTAGAAGCAACTACGAGCAGTACTTC. The encoded protein is CSARSNYEQYF.

This chain connects TRBV7-2 to TRBJ2-1; weak D call: TRBD2 (6 bases). Trimming took 1 base from V and 7 from J, leaving 14 bases between them. Germline V gene lookup returns CDR1 SGHTA and CDR2 FQGNSA. There are 15 residues in the CDR3. The CDR3 DNA reads as TGTGCCAGCAGCTTAGGATCGACTAGTAGGAATGAGCAGTTCTTC. Its protein product is CASSLGSTSRNEQFF.

In this sample, this clonotype turned up many times. The chain is built from TRBV7-9 and TRBJ2-7, with D perhaps TRBD1 or TRBD2 (6 bases each). Trimming took 8 bases from V and 3 from J, leaving 17 bases between them. Germline loops: CDR1 SEHNR, CDR2 FQNEAQ (reference sequence). CDR3 length: 14 residues. The CDR3 nucleotides read TGTGCCAGCCAATCGTCGGGGGCTAGCTACGAGCAGTACTTC. Translated: CASQSSGASYEQYF.

This clonotype was found a few times. The V call is TRBV3-1, the J call TRBJ1-2; D gene uncertain. The CDR3 totals 15 residues. Looked up from germline, CDR1 is LGHDT and CDR2 is YNNKEL (reference sequence). The V gene lost 1 base and the J gene lost 4 bases, with 13 bases spanning the gap. Here the CDR3 DNA reads TGTGCCAGCAGCCAAGGAGGAGCAGGCTCCTATGGCTACACCTTC. It translates to CASSQGGAGSYGYTF.

As regards this clonotype: An end of the junction does not agree with germline; a read error may underlie this. The chain is built from TRBV5-5 and TRBJ2-3, with 8 positions matching TRBD2. Per the germline V gene, CDR1 is SGHKS and CDR2 is YYEKEE (reference sequence). The CDR3 covers 14 residues. As DNA, the CDR3 is TGTGCCAGCGGCTTGGTCCGGGAGGGAGATGCGCAGTATTTT. Translation gives CASGLVREGDAQYF.

This clonotype has a count of ten or more. The V call is TRBV5-1, the J call TRBJ2-3; 7 bases line up with TRBD1. CDR3 length: 20 amino acids. Germline V lookup: CDR1 SGHRS, CDR2 YFSETQ. The trim removed 3 bases at V and 2 bases at J, leaving 21 bases unmatched. CDR3: CASSWGLTGHQRKPTDTQYF. DNA for the CDR3: TGCGCCAGCAGCTGGGGCCTGACAGGGCACCAGCGGAAACCCACAGATACGCAGTATTTT.

The genes are TRBV29-1 and TRBJ2-7; 10 bases fit TRBD1. After removal of 7 bases from V and 7 bases from J, the junction contained 13 bases not matched to a gene. The CDR3 is 14 amino acids. Germline loops: CDR1 SQVTM, CDR2 ANQGSEA. In DNA form, the CDR3 reads TGCAGCGCTGGTAGAACCGGGACAGGGGAGGAGCAGTACTTC. Its protein is CSAGRTGTGEEQYF.

V is TRBV4-3 and J is TRBJ1-5, with D perhaps matching TRBD1 (5 bases). This CDR3 has 15 residues. Germline CDR1 LGHNA, CDR2 YSLEER. V lost 6 bases, J lost 1 base, and 13 bases lay in between. DNA of the CDR3: TGCGCCAGCAGGCTACAATGGGACAGCAATCAGCCCCAGCATTTT. Protein sequence: CASRLQWDSNQPQHF.

The table lists this clonotype with many counts. V and J are TRBV29-1 and TRBJ1-1; possibly TRBD1 for D (6 bases). Trimming cost V 6 bases and J 0 bases, with 17 bases left between them. CDR3 length equals 15 residues. CDR1 is SQVTM and CDR2 is ANQGSEA in the germline V gene. The CDR3 protein is CSVGLPQGLNTEAFF. CDR3 coding DNA: TGCAGCGTGGGCCTACCACAGGGTTTGAACACTGAAGCTTTCTTT.

This clonotype was seen at least ten times. This rearrangement joins TRBV5-1 to TRBJ1-1; 9 bases are a match to TRBD1. Germline V gene lookup returns CDR1 SGHRS and CDR2 YFSETQ. The CDR3 is made up of 15 amino acids. With 7 bases clipped from V and 5 bases from J, the junction kept 12 bases outside the gene matches. The CDR3 loop reads CASQSLRDRVTEAFF. The DNA of the CDR3 is TGCGCCAGCCAAAGCTTGCGGGACAGGGTGACTGAAGCTTTCTTT.

The sample holds many counts of this clonotype. The rearrangement uses TRBV27 and TRBJ1-2; a weak D match, TRBD1 (5 bases). This CDR3 contains 13 residues. V dropped 6 bases and J dropped 2 bases, with 10 bases sitting between them. In germline, CDR1 is MNHEY, CDR2 SMNVEV (reference sequence). CDR3 sequence: CASRLDSNYGYTF. CDR3 in DNA: TGTGCCAGCAGACTAGACAGCAACTATGGCTACACCTTC.

This clonotype was recorded at least ten times. The gene calls are TRBV30 and TRBJ2-1; 9 positions match TRBD2. Germline trimming cut 5 bases from V and 5 bases from J; bases unmatched to any gene: 7. Germline V gene data show CDR1 as GTSNPN and CDR2 as SVGIG (reference sequence). The CDR3 covers 14 residues. For the CDR3, the DNA is TGTGCCTGGGAGCCGGGACTAGCTAACAATGAGCAGTTCTTC. Amino acid sequence: CAWEPGLANNEQFF.

This clonotype was counted a few times. V is TRBV20-1 and J is TRBJ1-5, with TRBD1 as a possible D gene (5 bases). Germline V gene data show CDR1 as DFQATT and CDR2 as SNEGSKA (reference sequence). The CDR3 consists of 15 residues. Deletions cut 5 bases from V and 3 bases from J, with 17 bases between. CDR3 sequence: CSAHAGTFYNQPQHF. For the CDR3, the DNA is TGCAGTGCTCACGCCGGGACGTTTTACAATCAGCCCCAGCATTTT.

This clonotype was counted at least ten times. This rearrangement joins TRBV2 to TRBJ2-7, with 8 positions matching TRBD2. There are 16 residues in the CDR3. CDR1 is SNHLY and CDR2 is FYNNEI in the germline V gene. The ends lost 2 bases at V and 0 bases at J; junction bases unmatched: 6. The CDR3 nucleotides are TGTGCCAGCAGTGAACCGAGTAGCGGGACCTCCTACGAGCAGTACTTC. Translating gives CASSEPSSGTSYEQYF.

The chain links TRBV5-4 to TRBJ2-3; TRBD1 is a possible D gene (6 bases). The ends were cut back, 7 bases at V and 2 bases at J, with 17 bases in the middle. CDR1 and CDR2 (germline): SGHNT, YYREEE (reference sequence). This CDR3 is built from 15 residues. The CDR3 loop is CASGFETGNTDTQYF. CDR3 sequence (DNA): TGTGCCAGCGGATTCGAGACAGGAAACACAGATACGCAGTATTTT.

This clonotype was found many times. The V and J genes are TRBV11-2 and TRBJ1-2; D unclear. The V gene lost 5 bases and the J gene lost 12 bases, with 19 bases spanning the gap. Germline values: CDR1 SGHAT, CDR2 FQNNGV. This CDR3 has 13 amino acids. This chain's CDR3 is CASSPTEAHPHTF. The CDR3 DNA reads TGTGCCAGCAGCCCCACGGAGGCACACCCGCACACCTTC.

As for this clonotype: Its ends do not fully match the called genes, so a read error is possible. This rearrangement joins TRBV20-1 to TRBJ1-1, with D hard to call. This CDR3 has 12 amino acids. Looked up from germline, CDR1 is DFQATT and CDR2 is SNEGSKA (reference sequence). In nucleotides, the CDR3 is TGCGGTGCTAGGCTTGTGAACACTGAAGCTTTCTTC. It specifies CGARLVNTEAFF.

This clonotype has a handful of counts. The chain has TRBV6-1 and TRBJ2-7; 8 nucleotides agree with TRBD1. CDR1 and CDR2 (germline): MNHNS, SASEGT. The CDR3 runs to 16 residues. V lost 1 base, J lost 3 bases, and 8 bases stayed unmatched. The CDR3, as DNA: TGTGCCAGCAGTGAAGGACCAATCGGGACAGGCTACGAGCAGTACTTC. Translation gives CASSEGPIGTGYEQYF.

This clonotype showed up just a few times. V gene TRBV18 combines with J gene TRBJ2-1; D gene ambiguous. The CDR3 runs to 11 residues. Trimming removed 6 bases at V and 10 bases at J, with 10 bases between. The germline V gene encodes CDR1 KGHSH and CDR2 LQKENI. In DNA form, the CDR3 reads TGTGCCAGCTCTCCCTCCCTGGAGCAGTTCTTC. Translated: CASSPSLEQFF.